This T cell receptor beta chain was sequenced during a study of fetal regulatory T cell absence and autoimmunity. Measured with immunoSEQ multiplex PCR; TCRdb has only the in-frame clones, and not every one. The table shows 95,000 to 100,000 clones, with about two thirds occurring only once. V shed 2 bases, J shed 5 bases, and the junction held 2 bases outside the gene matches. Per the germline V gene, CDR1 is SGDLS and CDR2 is YYNGEE. This CDR3 comprises 14 residues. This clonotype was obtained from a male donor with IPEX syndrome. The sample taken for sequencing was pancreas tissue. The chain couples TRBV9 to TRBJ2-7; 12 nucleotides match TRBD2. CDR3 region: CASSVGTSGHEQYF. CDR3 DNA sequence: TGTGCCAGCAGCGTCGGGACTAGCGGGCACGAGCAGTACTTC.